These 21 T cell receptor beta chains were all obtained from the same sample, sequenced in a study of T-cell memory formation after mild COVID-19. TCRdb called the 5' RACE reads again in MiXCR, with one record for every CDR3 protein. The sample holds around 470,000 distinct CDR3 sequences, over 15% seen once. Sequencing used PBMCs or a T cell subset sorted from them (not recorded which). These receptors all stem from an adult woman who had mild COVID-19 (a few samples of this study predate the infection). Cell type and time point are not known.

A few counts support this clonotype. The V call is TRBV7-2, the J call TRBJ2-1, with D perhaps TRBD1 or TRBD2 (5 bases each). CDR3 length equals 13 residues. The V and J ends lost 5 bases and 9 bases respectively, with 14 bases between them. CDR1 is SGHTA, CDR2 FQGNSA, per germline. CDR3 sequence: CASSGGKLAEQFF. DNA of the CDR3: TGTGCCAGCAGCGGGGGAAAGCTGGCTGAGCAGTTCTTC.

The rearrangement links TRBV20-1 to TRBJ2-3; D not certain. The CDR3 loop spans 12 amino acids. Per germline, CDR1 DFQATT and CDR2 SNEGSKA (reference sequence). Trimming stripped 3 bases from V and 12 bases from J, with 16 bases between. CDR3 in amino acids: CSASPARSVQYF. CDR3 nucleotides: TGCAGTGCTAGTCCCGCTCGGAGTGTACAGTATTTT.

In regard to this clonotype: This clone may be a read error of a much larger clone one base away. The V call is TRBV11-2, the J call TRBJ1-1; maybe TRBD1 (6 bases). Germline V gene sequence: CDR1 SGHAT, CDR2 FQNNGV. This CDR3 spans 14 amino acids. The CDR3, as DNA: TGTGCCAGCAGCTCCGTTTGGGGGCGCACTGAAGCTTTATTT. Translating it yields CASSSVWGRTEALF.

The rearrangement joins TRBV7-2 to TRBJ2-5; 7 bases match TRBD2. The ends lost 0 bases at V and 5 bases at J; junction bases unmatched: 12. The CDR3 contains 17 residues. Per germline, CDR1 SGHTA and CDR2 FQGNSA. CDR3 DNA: TGTGCCAGCAGCTTAGCTCACCGGTCCTCCGGGAGGGAGACCCAGTACTTC. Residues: CASSLAHRSSGRETQYF. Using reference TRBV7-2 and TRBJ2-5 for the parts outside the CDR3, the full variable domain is GAGVSQSPSNKVTEKGKDVELRCDPISGHTALYWYRQSLGQGLEFLIYFQGNSAPDKSGLPSDRFSAERTGGSVSTLTIQRTQQEDSAVYLCASSLAHRSSGRETQYFGPGTRLLVL.

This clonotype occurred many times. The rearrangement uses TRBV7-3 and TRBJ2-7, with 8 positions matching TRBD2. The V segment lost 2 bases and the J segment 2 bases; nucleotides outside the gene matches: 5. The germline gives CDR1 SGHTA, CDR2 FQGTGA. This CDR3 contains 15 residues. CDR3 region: CASSLRRGAPYEQYF. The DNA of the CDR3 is TGTGCCAGCAGCTTACGGCGGGGGGCTCCCTACGAGCAGTACTTC.

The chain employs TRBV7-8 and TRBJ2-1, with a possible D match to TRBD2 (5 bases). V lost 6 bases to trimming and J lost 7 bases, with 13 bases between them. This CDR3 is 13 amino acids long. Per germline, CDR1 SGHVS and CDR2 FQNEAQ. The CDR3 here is CASSFRGWNEQFF. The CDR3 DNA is TGTGCCAGCAGTTTCCGAGGGTGGAATGAGCAGTTCTTC.

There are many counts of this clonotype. CDR3 nucleotides: TGTGCCAGCAGTTTACACAGGGAAGATGAAAAACTGTTTTTT. Translated, it gives CASSLHREDEKLFF. This chain joins TRBV12-3 or TRBV12-4 and TRBJ1-4; D possibly corresponds to TRBD1 (6 bases). This CDR3 is 14 amino acids long. V was clipped by 2 bases and J by 6 bases, with 10 bases between them.

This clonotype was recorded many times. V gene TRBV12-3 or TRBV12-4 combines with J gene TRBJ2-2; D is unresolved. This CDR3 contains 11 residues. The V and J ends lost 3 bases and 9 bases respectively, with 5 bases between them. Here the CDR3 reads CASSFYRELFF. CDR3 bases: TGTGCCAGCAGTTTCTACCGGGAGCTGTTTTTT.

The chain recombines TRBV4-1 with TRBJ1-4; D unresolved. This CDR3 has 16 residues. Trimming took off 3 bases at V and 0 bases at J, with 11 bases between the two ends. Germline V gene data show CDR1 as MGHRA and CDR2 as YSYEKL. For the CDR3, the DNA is TGCGCCAGCAGCCAGACCATGGATGCAACTAATGAAAAACTGTTTTTT. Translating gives CASSQTMDATNEKLFF.

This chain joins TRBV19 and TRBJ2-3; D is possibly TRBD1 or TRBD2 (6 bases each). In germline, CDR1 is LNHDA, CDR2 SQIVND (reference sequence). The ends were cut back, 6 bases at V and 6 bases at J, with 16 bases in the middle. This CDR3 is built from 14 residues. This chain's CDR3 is CASRRGRLGDTQYF. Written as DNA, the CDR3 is TGTGCCAGTAGAAGGGGGAGGCTGGGGGATACGCAGTATTTT.

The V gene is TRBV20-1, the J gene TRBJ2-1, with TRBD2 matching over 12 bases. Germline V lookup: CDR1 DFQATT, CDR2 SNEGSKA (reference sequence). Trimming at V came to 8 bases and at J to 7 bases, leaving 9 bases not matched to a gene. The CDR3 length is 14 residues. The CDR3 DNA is TGCAGTCCCCTAGCGGGAGGGAGGAGAAATGAGCAGTTCTTC. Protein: CSPLAGGRRNEQFF.

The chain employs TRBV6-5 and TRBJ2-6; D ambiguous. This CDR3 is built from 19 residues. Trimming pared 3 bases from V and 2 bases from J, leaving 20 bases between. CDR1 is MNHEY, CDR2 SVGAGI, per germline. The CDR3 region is CASSYNEWQPRAGANVLTF. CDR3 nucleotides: TGTGCCAGCAGTTATAATGAATGGCAGCCCCGAGCTGGGGCCAACGTCCTGACTTTC.

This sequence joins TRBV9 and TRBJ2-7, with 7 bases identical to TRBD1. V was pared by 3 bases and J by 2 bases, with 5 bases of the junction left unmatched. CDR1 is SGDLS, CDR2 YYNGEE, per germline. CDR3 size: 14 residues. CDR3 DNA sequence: TGTGCCAGCAGCGACGGGACAGCTACCTACGAGCAGTACTTC. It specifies CASSDGTATYEQYF.

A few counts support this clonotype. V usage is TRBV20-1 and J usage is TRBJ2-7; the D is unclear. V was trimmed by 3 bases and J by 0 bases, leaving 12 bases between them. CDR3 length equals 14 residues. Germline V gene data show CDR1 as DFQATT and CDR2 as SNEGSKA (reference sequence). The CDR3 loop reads CSASGDERSYEQYF. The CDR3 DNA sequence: TGCAGTGCTAGTGGGGATGAACGCTCCTACGAGCAGTACTTC.

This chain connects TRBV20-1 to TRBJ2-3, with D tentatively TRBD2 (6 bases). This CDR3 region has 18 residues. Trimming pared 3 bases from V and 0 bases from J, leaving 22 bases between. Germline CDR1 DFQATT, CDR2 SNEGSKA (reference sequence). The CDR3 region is CSASDSGSKFTSTDTQYF. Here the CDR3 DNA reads TGCAGTGCTAGCGATAGCGGATCGAAGTTCACTAGCACAGATACGCAGTATTTT.

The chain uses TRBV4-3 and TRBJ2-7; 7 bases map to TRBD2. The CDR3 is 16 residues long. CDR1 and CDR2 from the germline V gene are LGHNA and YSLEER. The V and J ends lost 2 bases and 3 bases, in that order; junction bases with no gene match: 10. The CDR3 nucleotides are TGCGCCAGCAGCCAACAAACCGGGACTAACTACTACGAGCAGTACTTC. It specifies CASSQQTGTNYYEQYF.

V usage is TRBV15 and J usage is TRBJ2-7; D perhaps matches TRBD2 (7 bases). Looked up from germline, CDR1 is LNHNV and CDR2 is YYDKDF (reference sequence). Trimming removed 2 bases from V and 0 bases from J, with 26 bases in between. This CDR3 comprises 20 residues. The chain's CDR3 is CATSRLTPGASRGASYEQYF. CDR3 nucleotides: TGTGCCACCAGCAGACTTACCCCGGGAGCCTCCCGGGGGGCCTCCTACGAGCAGTACTTC.

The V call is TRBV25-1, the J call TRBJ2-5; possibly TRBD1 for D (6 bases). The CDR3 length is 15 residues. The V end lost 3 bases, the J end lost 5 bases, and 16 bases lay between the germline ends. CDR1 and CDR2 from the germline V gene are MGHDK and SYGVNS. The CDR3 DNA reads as TGTGCCAGCAGTGACCGGGGCAGGGGTGGGGAGACCCAGTACTTC. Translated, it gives CASSDRGRGGETQYF.

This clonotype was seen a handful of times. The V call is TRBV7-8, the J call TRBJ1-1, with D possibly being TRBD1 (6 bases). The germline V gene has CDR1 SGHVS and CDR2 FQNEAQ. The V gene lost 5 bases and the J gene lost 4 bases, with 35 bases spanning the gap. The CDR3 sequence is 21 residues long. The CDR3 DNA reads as TGTGCCAGCAGCCACGTCGAGGGGGTCGTCTCTGCAGATGGTCTGTCCACTGAAGCTTTCTTT. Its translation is CASSHVEGVVSADGLSTEAFF.

CDR3 sequence: CATSDWTYGYTF. In nucleotides, the CDR3 is TGTGCCACCAGTGATTGGACCTATGGCTACACCTTC. The chain links TRBV24-1 to TRBJ1-2; unclear D gene. The germline gives CDR1 KGHDR, CDR2 SFDVKD. The germline V and J ends were trimmed by 2 bases and 4 bases, with 4 bases remaining between them. This CDR3 is built from 12 residues.

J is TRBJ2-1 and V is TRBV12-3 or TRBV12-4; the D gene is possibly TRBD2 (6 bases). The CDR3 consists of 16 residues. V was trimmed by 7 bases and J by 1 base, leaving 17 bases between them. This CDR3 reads CASTSGLIASYNEQFF. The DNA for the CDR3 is TGTGCCAGCACCTCGGGACTCATAGCGTCCTACAATGAGCAGTTCTTC.